This T cell receptor (beta chain) was sequenced for a study of blood T cell repertoires in COVID-19. Study summary: Whether acute or convalescent, the COVID-19 samples came from the United States, Italy and Spain.

As originally analysed: The assay estimated nucleated cells by amplifying reference gene primers. Profiled with immunoSEQ multiplex PCR; TCRdb holds only in-frame clones, not every one. V and J calls and clone size come straight from that table; D and trimming were deduced from the DNA. The repertoire consists of 150,000 or so clones, with 84% occurring once and the leading ten covering around 7.6%. CDR3 length: 13 amino acids. Looked up from germline, CDR1 is GTSNPN and CDR2 is SVGIG (reference sequence). V gave up 3 bases and J gave up 6 bases, with 12 bases separating them. Sequenced: peripheral blood. The chain carries TRBV30 and TRBJ1-5; a weak D match, TRBD1 (5 bases). The clonotype originates from a man between 35 and 55 years old who had recovered from COVID-19. The DNA of the CDR3 is TGTGCCTGGAGCAGGGCAGTGGGTCAGCCCCAGCATTTT. Protein sequence: CAWSRAVGQPQHF.